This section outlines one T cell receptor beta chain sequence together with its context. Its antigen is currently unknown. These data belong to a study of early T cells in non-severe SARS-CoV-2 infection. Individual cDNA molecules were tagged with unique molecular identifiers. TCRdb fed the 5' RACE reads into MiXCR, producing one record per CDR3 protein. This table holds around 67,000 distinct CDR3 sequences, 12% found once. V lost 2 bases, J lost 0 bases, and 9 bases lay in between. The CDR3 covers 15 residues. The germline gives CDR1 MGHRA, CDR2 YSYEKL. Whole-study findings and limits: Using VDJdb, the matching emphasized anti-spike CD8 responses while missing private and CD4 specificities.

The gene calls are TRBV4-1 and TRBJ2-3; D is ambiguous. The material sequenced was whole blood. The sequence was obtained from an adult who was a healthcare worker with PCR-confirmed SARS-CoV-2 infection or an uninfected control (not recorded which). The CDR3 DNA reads TGCGCCAGCAGCCAACAACTCGGGAGCACAGATACGCAGTATTTT. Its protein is CASSQQLGSTDTQYF.